A selection of T cell receptor beta chains follows, all from one sample in a study of OX40 agonist ivuxolimab in advanced cancers. This table comes from immunoSEQ multiplex PCR, and its TCRdb copy is limited to in-frame clones, with some not included. The table lists 60,000 to 80,000 clones, 80% to 90% of them singletons. Sequencing was performed on CD4+ or CD8+ T cells sorted from blood, taken in a trial of the OX40 agonist ivuxolimab. These receptors were taken from an adult with an advanced solid tumor such as melanoma, head and neck, liver or kidney cancer. Both conserved end residues are part of each CDR3. The D gene is left open where the match is weak. Size values are once, few and many counts, or a class for expanded clones, and some rows have none.

clone_size d_call j_call v_call cdr3_aa cdr3_nt
NA NA TRBJ2-7 TRBV5-1 CASSPPGSYEQYF TGCGCCAGCAGCCCCCCGGGATCTTACGAGCAGTACTTC
NA TRBD1 TRBJ2-2 TRBV18 CASRPGQGNTGELFF TGTGCCAGCAGACCGGGACAGGGGAACACCGGGGAGCTGTTTTTT
NA NA TRBJ1-6 TRBV7-9 CASSLGQTGGSPLHF TGTGCCAGCAGCTTAGGTCAGACGGGGGGTTCACCCCTCCACTTT
NA NA TRBJ2-3 TRBV6-5 CASSYTESDTQYF TGTGCCAGCAGTTACACTGAATCAGATACGCAGTATTTT
NA NA TRBJ2-3 TRBV5-1 CASSLDADTQYF TGCGCCAGCAGCTTGGATGCAGATACGCAGTATTTT
NA TRBD1 TRBJ2-3 TRBV4-1 CASSQATGGPDTQYF TGCGCCAGCAGCCAAGCGACAGGGGGCCCAGATACGCAGTATTTT
NA TRBD1 TRBJ2-6 TRBV19 CASTYRRDRGSGANVLTF TGTGCCAGTACCTATAGGCGGGACAGGGGATCCGGGGCCAACGTCCTGACTTTC
NA NA TRBJ2-7 TRBV28 CASSLRSEGAYEQYF TGTGCCAGCAGTTTAAGGAGCGAAGGGGCCTACGAGCAGTACTTC
NA NA TRBJ1-1 TRBV18 CASSPGDMDTEAFF TGTGCCAGCTCCCCGGGAGATATGGACACTGAAGCTTTCTTT
NA NA TRBJ1-2 TRBV27 CASSLSIGNYGYTF TGTGCCAGCAGTTTATCGATAGGGAACTATGGCTACACCTTC
NA TRBD2 TRBJ2-5 TRBV5-1 CASSIGLAGAQETQYF TGCGCCAGCAGCATAGGACTAGCGGGGGCCCAAGAGACCCAGTACTTC
once NA TRBJ2-7 TRBV15 CATSRGEHGGEQYF TGTGCCACCAGCAGAGGGGAACACGGTGGCGAGCAGTACTTC
NA NA TRBJ1-2 TRBV5-4 CATSTGRYGYTF TGTGCCACCTCTACAGGGAGGTATGGCTACACCTTC
NA TRBD1 TRBJ1-2 TRBV19 CASSMRDRGNYGYTF TGTGCCAGTAGTATGCGGGACAGGGGAAACTATGGCTACACCTTC
NA NA TRBJ1-2 TRBV19 CASSIDLNYGYTF TGTGCCAGTAGTATAGACCTGAACTATGGCTACACCTTC
NA TRBD1 TRBJ2-4 TRBV4-1 CASSAGTGFTPDIQYF TGCGCCAGCAGCGCCGGGACAGGGTTTACTCCGGACATTCAGTACTTC
NA TRBD2 TRBJ2-7 TRBV27 CASSFSAGAEQYF TGTGCCAGCAGTTTCTCAGCGGGGGCGGAGCAGTACTTC
NA TRBD1 TRBJ1-4 TRBV6-5 CASSPTGGEKLFF TGTGCCAGCAGTCCGACAGGGGGTGAAAAACTGTTTTTT